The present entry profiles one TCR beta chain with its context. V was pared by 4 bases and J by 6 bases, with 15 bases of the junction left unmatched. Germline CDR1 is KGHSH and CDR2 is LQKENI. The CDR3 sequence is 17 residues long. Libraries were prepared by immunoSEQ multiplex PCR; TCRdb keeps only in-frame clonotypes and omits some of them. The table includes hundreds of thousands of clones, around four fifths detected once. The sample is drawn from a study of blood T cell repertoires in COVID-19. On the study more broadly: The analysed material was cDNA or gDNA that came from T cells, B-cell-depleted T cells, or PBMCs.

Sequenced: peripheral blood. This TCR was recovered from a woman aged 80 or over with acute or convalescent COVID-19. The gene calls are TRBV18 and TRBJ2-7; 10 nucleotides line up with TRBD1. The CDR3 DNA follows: TGTGCCAGCTCACTGAACCCTCTGACAGGGGGCGTTTTCGAGCAGTACTTC. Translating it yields CASSLNPLTGGVFEQYF.